This TCR beta chain derives from a study of PD-1 blockade in classical Hodgkin lymphoma. Turning to the study itself: With a 2-week interval, patients received intravenous nivolumab at 3 mg/kg. Study-wide findings and caveats: The CD4+ diversity rise by C4D1 was clearest in complete responders. Newly diagnosed patients were reported to start with lower TCR diversity than healthy donors.

For this clone: Antigen specificity is unknown.

The CDR3 spans 13 residues. Trimming took off 0 bases at V and 6 bases at J, with 10 bases between the two ends. The V gene's germline CDR1 is SGDLS and CDR2 YYNGEE. Measured with immunoSEQ multiplex PCR; TCRdb has only the in-frame clones, and not every one. The sample shows just under 100,000 clones, approximately 88% of them seen only once. Every patient experienced relapse after autologous stem cell transplantation, and brentuximab vedotin exposure varied. The sample here was peripheral blood mononuclear cells (PBMCs), taken at baseline. The receptor's source is a human donor with classical Hodgkin lymphoma. The chain uses TRBV9 and TRBJ2-7; the D is unclear. The CDR3 spells CASSVGSSGEQYF. DNA for the CDR3: TGTGCCAGCAGCGTAGGCTCTTCGGGCGAGCAGTACTTC.